The 2 T cell receptor beta chains listed next were all sequenced from one sample in a study of cytomegalovirus exposure and HLA in healthy donors. Researchers ran the PCR with 60 Vbeta and 13 Jbeta primers. Using immunoSEQ multiplex PCR, the repertoire was profiled, and TCRdb retains in-frame clones only, with some absent. Here the sample spans fewer than 250,000 clones, less than 85% being singletons. Sequencing was carried out using PBMCs. The receptors were sampled from a girl aged 2-10 years in good health and CMV-seronegative.

This clone was counted between two and nine times. V is TRBV6-5 and J is TRBJ1-5; D perhaps matches TRBD1 (6 bases). CDR3 length: 14 amino acids. Trimming took off 3 bases at V and 4 bases at J, with 10 bases between the two ends. Germline CDR1 MNHEY, CDR2 SVGAGI. CDR3 in amino acids: CASSYLDSNQPQHF. CDR3 DNA sequence: TGTGCCAGCAGTTATTTGGACAGTAATCAGCCCCAGCATTTT.

The chain couples TRBV27 to TRBJ1-5; D may be TRBD1 (6 bases). V dropped 6 bases and J dropped 7 bases, with 16 bases sitting between them. CDR1 MNHEY and CDR2 SMNVEV come from the germline V gene (reference sequence). This CDR3 spans 14 amino acids. The CDR3 DNA reads TGTGCCAGCAGGATACGGGGGGCTAACCAGCCCCAGCATTTT. Its protein is CASRIRGANQPQHF.